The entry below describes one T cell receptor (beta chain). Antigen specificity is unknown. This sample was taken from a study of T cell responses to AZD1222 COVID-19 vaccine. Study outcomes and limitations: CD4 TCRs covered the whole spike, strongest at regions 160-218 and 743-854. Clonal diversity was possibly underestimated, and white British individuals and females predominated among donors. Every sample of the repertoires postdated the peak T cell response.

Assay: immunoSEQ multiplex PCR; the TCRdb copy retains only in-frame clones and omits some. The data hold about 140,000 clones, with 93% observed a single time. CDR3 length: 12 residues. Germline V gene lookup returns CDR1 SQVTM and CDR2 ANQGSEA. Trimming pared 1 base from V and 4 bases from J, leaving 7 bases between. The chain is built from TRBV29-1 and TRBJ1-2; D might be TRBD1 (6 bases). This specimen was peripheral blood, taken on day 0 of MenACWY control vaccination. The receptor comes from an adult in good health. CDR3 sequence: CSVEGRGYGYTF. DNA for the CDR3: TGCAGCGTTGAAGGCAGGGGCTATGGCTACACCTTC.